The table lists the clone carrying this T cell receptor (beta chain) with many counts. The data belong to a study of CD8 T cells in ankylosing spondylitis. Germline V CDR1 and CDR2: SGHRS, YFSETQ. The CDR3 sequence is 11 residues long. Trimming cost V 2 bases and J 7 bases, with 4 bases left between them. TCRdb recomputed calls from the 5' RACE reads with MiXCR, one row per CDR3 protein. The table shows fewer than 200,000 distinct CDR3 sequences, with approximately 10% occurring only once. The V call is TRBV5-1, the J call TRBJ2-1; no firm D call. What was sequenced was blood, either unsorted or a sorted T cell fraction (not recorded which). The clonotype originates from a female donor with ankylosing spondylitis or in good health (not recorded which). This CDR3 reads CASSFRNEQFF. CDR3 DNA sequence: TGCGCCAGCAGCTTCAGGAATGAGCAGTTCTTC.